The 9 T cell receptor beta chains in this list originate from one sample, sequenced in a study of cytomegalovirus exposure and HLA in healthy donors. PCR primers comprised 60 Vbeta and 13 Jbeta primers. Sequencing was performed with immunoSEQ multiplex PCR; in TCRdb, only in-frame clones are kept and a portion is missing. There are roughly 180,000 clones in the sample; about four fifths occur only once, and around 0.25% lies in the top ten. The sample consisted of PBMCs. These receptors were taken from a boy aged 5 to 17 in good health and CMV-seronegative.

This clone was observed a handful of times. The junction and the germline gene differ at one end; a read error may be behind it. The chain recombines TRBV6-5 with TRBJ2-7; D assignment may be TRBD1 or TRBD2 (5 bases each). The germline CDR1 and CDR2 sequences are MNHEY and SVGAGI. The CDR3 contains 14 residues. The CDR3 protein is CASSNSGQLYEQYF. CDR3 nucleotide sequence: TGTGCCAGCAGTAACTCGGGGCAGCTCTACGAGCAGTACTTC.

The chain uses TRBV7-9 and TRBJ1-2, with TRBD1 matching 8 bases. V lost 0 bases to trimming and J lost 4 bases; unmatched junction nucleotides: 7. The CDR3 covers 16 residues. Germline V gene lookup returns CDR1 SEHNR and CDR2 FQNEAQ (reference sequence). The CDR3 loop is CASSLARTGRAYGYTF. The CDR3 DNA follows: TGTGCCAGCAGCTTAGCCCGGACAGGGCGGGCCTATGGCTACACCTTC.

V is TRBV29-1 and J is TRBJ1-1; no definite D call. V was trimmed by 5 bases and J by 6 bases, leaving 13 bases between them. The CDR3 contains 12 residues. Germline V gene sequence: CDR1 SQVTM, CDR2 ANQGSEA. CDR3 bases: TGCAGCGTTCCAGGAGGGAGGGCTGAAGCTTTCTTT. Translated: CSVPGGRAEAFF.

In nucleotides, the CDR3 is TGTGCCAGCAGCTTAACAGGCAGGGGGTCCGAGGAGCAGTACTTC. It translates to CASSLTGRGSEEQYF. The genes are TRBV7-3 and TRBJ2-7; 7 bases match TRBD1. The germline CDR1 and CDR2 sequences are SGHTA and FQGTGA. V lost 0 bases to trimming and J lost 7 bases; unmatched junction nucleotides: 9. The CDR3 runs 15 residues.

The rearrangement uses TRBV5-6 and TRBJ1-1; D is uncertain. The CDR3 runs 13 residues. Trimming cost V 1 base and J 0 bases, with 4 bases left between them. The V gene's germline CDR1 is SGHDT and CDR2 YYEEEE. CDR3 amino acids: CASSLSVNTEAFF. CDR3 DNA sequence: TGTGCCAGCAGCTTGTCAGTGAACACTGAAGCTTTCTTT. Looking up the rest from reference TRBV5-6 and TRBJ1-1 gives the full variable domain: DAGVTQSPTHLIKTRGQQVTLRCSPKSGHDTVSWYQQALGQGPQFIFQYYEEEERQRGNFPDRFSGHQFPNYSSELNVNALLLGDSALYLCASSLSVNTEAFFGQGTRLTVV.

This sequence joins TRBV5-1 and TRBJ1-2, with D unclear. Germline V gene sequence: CDR1 SGHRS, CDR2 YFSETQ. The V gene lost 0 bases and the J gene lost 7 bases, with 7 bases spanning the gap. This CDR3 region has 12 residues. As DNA, the CDR3 is TGCGCCAGCAGCTTGGTGGGAGTTGGCTACACCTTC. Its translation is CASSLVGVGYTF.

This clone was recorded once. The genes are TRBV30 and TRBJ1-1; D gene uncertain. Trimming took off 4 bases at V and 0 bases at J, with 15 bases between the two ends. CDR3 size: 15 residues. The germline V gene has CDR1 GTSNPN and CDR2 SVGIG (reference sequence). The CDR3 region is CAWKISPVMNTEAFF. CDR3 DNA: TGTGCCTGGAAAATTAGCCCAGTCATGAACACTGAAGCTTTCTTT.

The chain links TRBV19 to TRBJ1-3; D is undetermined. V shed 1 base and J shed 0 bases, with 7 bases lying between them. CDR1 is LNHDA and CDR2 is SQIVND in the germline V gene (reference sequence). The CDR3 loop spans 15 amino acids. In nucleotides, the CDR3 is TGTGCCAGTAGTATAGGACTGTCCTCTGGAAACACCATATATTTT. It specifies CASSIGLSSGNTIYF.

In its sample, this clone was seen once. The V gene is TRBV11-2, the J gene TRBJ2-2, with 8 bases that match TRBD1. The CDR3 consists of 16 residues. CDR1 and CDR2 from the germline V gene are SGHAT and FQNNGV. With V trimmed by 0 bases and J by 5 bases, 5 bases remained unmatched. The CDR3 loop is CASSLDFTGGTGELFF. CDR3 nucleotide sequence: TGTGCCAGCAGCTTAGATTTCACAGGGGGGACCGGGGAGCTGTTTTTT. The whole variable domain, filled in from reference TRBV11-2 and TRBJ2-2, reads EAGVAQSPRYKIIEKRQSVAFWCNPISGHATLYWYQQILGQGPKLLIQFQNNGVVDDSQLPKDRFSAERLKGVDSTLKIQPAKLEDSAVYLCASSLDFTGGTGELFFGEGSRLTVL.